This paragraph covers one T cell receptor (beta chain) sequence. Its target is unknown. Researchers ran the PCR with 60 Vbeta and 13 Jbeta primers. Sequencing was performed with immunoSEQ multiplex PCR; in TCRdb, only in-frame clones are kept and a portion is missing. The sample contains about 100,000 clones, 60% to 80% of which appear only once. The data derive from a study of cytomegalovirus exposure and HLA in healthy donors. The CDR3 consists of 15 residues. Germline CDR1 reads LGHNA; CDR2 reads YNFKEQ. Trimming took 5 bases from V and 2 from J, leaving 15 bases between them. Whole-study results and caveats: For cytomegalovirus status, the classifier reportedly gave diagnoses with high specificity and sensitivity.

J is TRBJ1-1 and V is TRBV4-2, with D tentatively TRBD1 (5 bases). The clonotype was recovered from a woman between 18 and 29 years old in good health and CMV-seropositive. Material: PBMCs. CDR3 nucleotides: TGTGCCAGCAGCAAGGGAGGGGAGCCAAACACTGAAGCTTTCTTT. This codes for CASSKGGEPNTEAFF.